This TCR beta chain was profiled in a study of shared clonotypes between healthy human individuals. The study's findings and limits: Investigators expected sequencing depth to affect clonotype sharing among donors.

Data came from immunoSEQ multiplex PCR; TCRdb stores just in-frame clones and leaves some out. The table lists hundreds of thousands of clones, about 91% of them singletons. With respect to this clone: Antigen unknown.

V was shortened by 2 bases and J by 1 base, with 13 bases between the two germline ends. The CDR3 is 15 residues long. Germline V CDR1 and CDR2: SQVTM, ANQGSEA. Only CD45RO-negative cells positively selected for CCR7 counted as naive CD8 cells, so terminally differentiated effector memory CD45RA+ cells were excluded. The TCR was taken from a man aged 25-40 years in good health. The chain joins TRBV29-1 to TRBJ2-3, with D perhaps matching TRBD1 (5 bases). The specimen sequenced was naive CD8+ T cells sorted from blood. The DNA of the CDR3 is TGCAGCGTTGAACTTAGGGGTCCCCGCACAGATACGCAGTATTTT. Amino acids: CSVELRGPRTDTQYF.